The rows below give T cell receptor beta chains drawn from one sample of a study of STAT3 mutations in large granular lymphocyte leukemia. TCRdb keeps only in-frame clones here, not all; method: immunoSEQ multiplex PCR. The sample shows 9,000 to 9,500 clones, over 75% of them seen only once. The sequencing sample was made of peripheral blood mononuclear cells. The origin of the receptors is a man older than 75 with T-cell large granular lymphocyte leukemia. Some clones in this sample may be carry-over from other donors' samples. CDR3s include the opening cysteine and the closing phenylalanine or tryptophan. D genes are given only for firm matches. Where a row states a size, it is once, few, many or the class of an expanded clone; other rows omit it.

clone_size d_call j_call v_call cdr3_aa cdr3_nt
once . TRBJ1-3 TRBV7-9 CASSPGGSSGNTIYF TGTGCCAGCAGCCCGGGGGGCTCCTCTGGAAACACCATATATTTT
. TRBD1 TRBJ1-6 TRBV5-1 CASKLDLTGIGNSPLHF TGCGCCAGTAAGCTTGATCTGACAGGGATAGGTAATTCACCCCTCCACTTT
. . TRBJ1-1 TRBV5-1 CASSLRGGGTEAFF TGCGCCAGCAGCTTGAGGGGGGGAGGCACTGAAGCTTTCTTT
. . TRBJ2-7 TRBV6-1 CASSLTGRLDEQYF TGTGCCAGCAGTCTTACAGGGCGTCTGGACGAGCAGTACTTC
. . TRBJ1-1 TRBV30 CAWRGQEFFTEAFF TGTGCCTGGAGGGGCCAGGAGTTTTTCACTGAAGCTTTCTTT
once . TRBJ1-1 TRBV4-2 CATKSRVNTEAFF TGTGCCACCAAATCAAGGGTGAACACTGAAGCTTTCTTT
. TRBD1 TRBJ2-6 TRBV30 CAWSWTGFSSGANVLTF TGTGCCTGGAGCTGGACAGGGTTTAGCTCTGGGGCCAACGTCCTGACTTTC
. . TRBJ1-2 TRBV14 CASSQDFSSGDGYTF TGTGCCAGCAGCCAAGATTTTAGTTCTGGCGATGGCTACACCTTC
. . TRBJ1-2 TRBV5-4 CASSLSEGIGGYTF TGTGCCAGCAGCTTGTCGGAAGGGATCGGTGGCTACACCTTC
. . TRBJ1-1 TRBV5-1 CASSLRSKTEAFF TGCGCCAGCAGCTTGAGATCGAAAACTGAAGCTTTCTTT
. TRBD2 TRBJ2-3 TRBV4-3 CASSQDTTSGGVDTQYF TGCGCCAGCAGCCAAGATACGACTAGCGGGGGGGTAGATACGCAGTATTTT
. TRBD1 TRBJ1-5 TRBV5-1 CASSIGQGSNQPQHF TGCGCCAGCAGCATAGGACAGGGTAGCAATCAGCCCCAGCATTTT
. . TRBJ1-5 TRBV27 CASSLSGVGNQPQHF TGTGCCAGCAGCTTATCGGGGGTTGGCAATCAGCCCCAGCATTTT
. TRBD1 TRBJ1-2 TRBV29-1 CSVPRQGLHGYTF TGCAGCGTCCCCCGACAGGGGTTACACGGCTACACCTTC
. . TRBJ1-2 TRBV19 CASSITTARGGYTF TGTGCCAGTAGTATAACTACAGCCCGCGGGGGCTACACCTTC
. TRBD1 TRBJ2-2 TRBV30 CAWGGDRGFAGELFF TGTGCCTGGGGGGGGGACAGGGGTTTCGCCGGGGAGCTGTTTTTT
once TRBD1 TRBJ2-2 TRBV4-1 CASSHPQDRGVGELFF TGCGCCAGCAGCCACCCCCAGGACAGGGGGGTCGGGGAGCTGTTTTTT
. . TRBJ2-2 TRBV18 CASSPPGASTDTGELFF TGTGCCAGCTCACCACCGGGAGCCTCCACGGACACCGGGGAGCTGTTTTTT
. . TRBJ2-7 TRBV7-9 CASSSDGDEQYF TGTGCCAGCAGCTCGGACGGAGACGAGCAGTACTTC
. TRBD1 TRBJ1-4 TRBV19 CASSVQTGLSEKLFF TGTGCCAGTAGTGTGCAGACAGGGTTGTCGGAAAAACTGTTTTTT
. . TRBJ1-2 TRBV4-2 CASSQDWAGAGYTF TGTGCCAGCAGCCAAGATTGGGCCGGGGCTGGCTACACCTTC
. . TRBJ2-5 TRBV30 CAWKSGPGGKTQYF TGTGCCTGGAAGTCCGGTCCCGGTGGGAAGACCCAGTACTTC
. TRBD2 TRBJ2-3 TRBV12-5 CASGSIPRGGARDTQYF TGTGCTAGTGGTTCCATCCCCCGCGGGGGGGCCAGAGATACGCAGTATTTT
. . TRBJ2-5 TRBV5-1 CASSYLQTSRETQYF TGCGCCAGCAGCTACCTTCAGACTAGTCGGGAGACCCAGTACTTC
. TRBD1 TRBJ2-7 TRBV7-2 CASSPGQGYEQYF TGTGCCAGCAGCCCGGGACAGGGGTACGAGCAGTACTTC
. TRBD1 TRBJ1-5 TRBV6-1 CASSEAVGTGFQPQHF TGTGCCAGCAGTGAAGCCGTCGGGACAGGGTTTCAGCCCCAGCATTTT
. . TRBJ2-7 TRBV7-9 CASSLGGPWDEQYF TGTGCCAGCAGCTTAGGGGGGCCCTGGGACGAGCAGTACTTC
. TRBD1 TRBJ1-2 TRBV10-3 CAISDLGQWFGYTF TGTGCCATCAGTGACCTGGGACAGTGGTTTGGCTACACCTTC
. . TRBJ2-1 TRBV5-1 CASSLGGSSSYNEQFF TGCGCCAGCAGCTTGGGGGGGTCCAGCTCCTACAATGAGCAGTTCTTC
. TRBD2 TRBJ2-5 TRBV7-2 CASSLKRGGFMYF TGTGCCAGCAGCCTGAAGCGGGGGGGCTTTATGTACTTC
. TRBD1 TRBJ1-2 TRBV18 CASSPRDRPNYGYTF TGTGCCAGCTCACCGAGGGACAGACCTAACTATGGCTACACCTTC
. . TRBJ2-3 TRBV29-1 CSVERADTQYF TGCAGCGTTGAACGGGCAGATACGCAGTATTTT
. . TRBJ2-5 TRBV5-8 CASSYGGTQYF TGTGCCAGCAGCTACGGTGGGACCCAGTACTTC
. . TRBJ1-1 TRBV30 CAMGRGTEAFF TGTGCTATGGGAAGGGGCACTGAAGCTTTCTTT
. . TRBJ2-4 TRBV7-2 CASSPSYALAKNIQYF TGTGCCAGCAGCCCCTCGTATGCCTTAGCCAAAAACATTCAGTACTTC
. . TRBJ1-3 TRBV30 CAWKGLGNTIYF TGTGCCTGGAAGGGTTTAGGAAACACCATATATTTT
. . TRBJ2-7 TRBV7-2 CASSPGTDLSYEQYF TGTGCCAGCAGCCCGGGGACCGACCTCTCCTACGAGCAGTACTTC
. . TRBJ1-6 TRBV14 CASSQGQGGNSPLHF TGTGCCAGCAGCCAAGGGCAGGGTGGTAATTCACCCCTCCACTTT
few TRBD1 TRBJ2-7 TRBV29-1 CSAQGATGKGFEQYF TGCAGCGCCCAGGGGGCGACAGGGAAGGGTTTCGAGCAGTACTTC
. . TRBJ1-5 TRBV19 CASTRGQDSNQPQHF TGTGCCAGTACCCGGGGCCAGGATAGCAATCAGCCCCAGCATTTT
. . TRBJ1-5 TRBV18 CASSPVGARVDQPQHF TGTGCCAGCTCACCTGTAGGGGCGCGGGTTGATCAGCCCCAGCATTTT
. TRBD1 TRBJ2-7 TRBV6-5 CASSPPGTGANEQYF TGTGCCAGCAGTCCTCCCGGGACAGGGGCTAACGAGCAGTACTTC
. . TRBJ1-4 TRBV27 CASSGGTTNEKLFF TGTGCCAGCAGTGGCGGGACAACTAATGAAAAACTGTTTTTT